This T cell receptor beta chain comes out of a study of T cells after yellow fever vaccination (dated by TCRdb to the late 2010s). At the level of the whole study: The SMART-Seq v4 Ultra Low Input RNA kit was used to prepare libraries from fractions with low cell numbers. Bulk TCR alpha and beta repertoires were sequenced longitudinally to track T-cell clones before and after primary and booster YFV17D yellow fever vaccination. Two healthy male donors, one aged 18 to 30 and one aged 30 to 40 years, made up the cohort. Blood was drawn at multiple timepoints before and after primary and secondary immunization, with bulk PBMC replicates and cell subsets isolated.

About this clonotype: It lacks a known antigen. No per-base quality is available; no much larger clone lies one base away.

General conclusions and limits of the study: Because the study included only a couple of donors, the extent to which the findings can be generalized is limited. A small share of clonotypes occurred in both CD4 and CD8 compartments, likely arising from convergent recombination. After the booster, most of the clones that had expanded following primary vaccination were detected again (roughly 97% of CD4 and around 87% of CD8), which suggests that memory was broadly maintained. Because abundant contaminating clonotypes from the bulk population could be contained in FACS-sorted repertoires, computational filtering was required. The secondary T-cell response was weaker than the primary response but faster, peaking on day 5 instead of day 15.

The sample's treatment or condition label, in plain terms: live attenuated yellow fever vaccine strain. Two biological replicates of bulk PBMCs were collected at each blood-draw timepoint. A standard Ficoll-Paque protocol was used to isolate PBMCs from peripheral blood. RNA was extracted with TriZol from bulk PBMCs, CD4 and CD8 fractions, and dextramer-positive and dextramer-negative fractions. TCR cDNA was synthesized by 5'RACE template switching, which introduced a universal primer site and unique molecular identifiers. Priming for cDNA synthesis came from both the TCR alpha and TCR beta constant segments. Library amplification involved two PCR steps, and the second step added sample barcodes and sequencing adapters. Sequencing of libraries was done on Illumina HiSeq 2500 (2x100 bp) or NovaSeq (2x150 bp). In the original analysis: MIGEC was used to demultiplex reads and collapse the reads into UMI consensus sequences, and MiXCR was used for V(D)J alignment. Using edgeR on replicate PBMC samples, clonotypes were called vaccine-responding if FDR was below 0.01 and the log2 fold change was above 5 up to day 15. Each bulk clonotype was labeled CD4 or CD8 based on which sequenced repertoire, CD4 or CD8, contained the clonotype at higher abundance. TCRdb itself trimmed the public reads at Q25 with fastp, ran MiXCR and retained productive beta chains. Rows with a matching CDR3 protein are joined into one entry that keeps the most common DNA and genes. For this entry, the V and J calls and clone size follow TCRdb and not the study's own pipeline. This sample gives 450,000 to 600,000 distinct CDR3 sequences in total; 13% of them show up just once. The leading ten clones occupy more than 13% of the sample.

Based on the germline V gene (reference sequence), the CDR1 and CDR2 sequences are LGHDT and YNNKEL. Trimming removed 1 base from V and 3 bases from J, leaving 9 bases between the germline ends. The CDR3 covers 14 residues, taking in both the cysteine and the phenylalanine. The kept DNA is CDR3 alone, 42 bases in frame from the first base. This material consisted of PBMCs, taken on the day of the yellow fever booster vaccination. This receptor was taken from a man younger than 40 who received the YFV17D yellow fever vaccine. The rearrangement joined TRBV3-1 to TRBJ1-1, with the D gene not clear enough to name. CDR3 reads: CASSQVSGHTEAFF. Here is the DNA: TGTGCCAGCAGCCAAGTTTCCGGGCACACTGAAGCTTTCTTT.